The 13 T cell receptor beta chains below were found in one sample sequenced in a study of T-cell memory formation after mild COVID-19. One entry per CDR3 protein, called by TCRdb with MiXCR from the 5' RACE reads. The repertoire holds about 300,000 distinct CDR3 sequences, just under 20% seen once, with more than 20% in the top ten. The sequencing input was PBMCs or a T cell subset sorted from them (not recorded which). These receptors were taken from a man aged 18 to 30 who had mild COVID-19 (a few samples of this study predate the infection). Cell type and time point are not known.

A few counts support this clonotype. The chain joins TRBV6-2 or TRBV6-3 to TRBJ2-1; 10 positions match TRBD2. The CDR3 runs to 13 residues. Germline loops: CDR1 MNHEY, CDR2 SVGEGT. V trimming: 8 bases; J trimming: 8 bases; junction bases outside the gene matches: 6. CDR3 in DNA: TGTGCCAGCGGAGCGGGGGGGTTGTATGAGCAGTTCTTC. It yields the protein CASGAGGLYEQFF.

This clonotype was seen a few times. V usage is TRBV6-5 and J usage is TRBJ2-3, with 7 positions matching TRBD1. V lost 4 bases to trimming and J lost 3 bases; unmatched junction nucleotides: 7. The CDR3 consists of 15 residues. Germline V lookup: CDR1 MNHEY, CDR2 SVGAGI. The CDR3 bases are TGTGCCAGCAGTTTACAGGGGATGAGTACAGATACGCAGTATTTT. This translates into CASSLQGMSTDTQYF.

The chain employs TRBV11-1 and TRBJ2-3, with 8 bases lining up with TRBD2. CDR3 length: 16 amino acids. The trim removed 3 bases at V and 2 bases at J, leaving 7 bases unmatched. The V gene's germline CDR1 is SGHAT and CDR2 FQDESV (reference sequence). For the CDR3, the DNA is TGTGCCAGCAGCTTGGCGGGCGGGGGGCTCACAGATACGCAGTATTTT. It encodes CASSLAGGGLTDTQYF.

This rearrangement joins TRBV5-1 to TRBJ1-1; D might be TRBD1 (6 bases). The CDR3 is made up of 14 amino acids. V gave up 5 bases and J gave up 1 base, with 12 bases separating them. The germline gives CDR1 SGHRS, CDR2 YFSETQ. CDR3 nucleotides: TGCGCCAGCAGGAGGGGGGCCGAGAACACTGAAGCTTTCTTT. Amino acids: CASRRGAENTEAFF.

The chain carries TRBV7-6 and TRBJ1-2, with 10 bases identical to TRBD1. With 4 bases clipped from V and 5 bases from J, the junction kept 7 bases outside the gene matches. CDR1 and CDR2 (germline): SGHVS, FNYEAQ. CDR3 length: 15 residues. CDR3 protein: CASSSPGQGKYGYTF. DNA for the CDR3: TGTGCCAGCAGCTCCCCGGGACAGGGGAAATATGGCTACACCTTC.

This clonotype was seen only a few times. J is TRBJ2-7 and V is TRBV2; TRBD2 matches 7 bases. Germline CDR1 SNHLY, CDR2 FYNNEI. The CDR3 is made up of 13 amino acids. The junction had 5 bases not matched to a gene; V was cut back by 7 bases and J by 2 bases. CDR3 amino acids: CASTWGGAYEQYV. The CDR3 coding sequence is TGTGCCAGCACTTGGGGGGGAGCCTACGAGCAGTACGTC.

This clonotype was seen a handful of times. The chain combines TRBV20-1 with TRBJ2-3; TRBD2 matches at 15 bases. Germline V gene sequence: CDR1 DFQATT, CDR2 SNEGSKA (reference sequence). The CDR3 has 13 amino acids. Unmatched junction bases numbered 1, after V lost 5 bases and J lost 7 bases. DNA of the CDR3: TGCAGTGCTGGGACTAGCGGGGGGTATACGCAGTATTTT. This gives the protein CSAGTSGGYTQYF.

The chain is built from TRBV5-6 and TRBJ2-3; 9 bases are a match to TRBD2. Germline values: CDR1 SGHDT, CDR2 YYEEEE. The CDR3 has 17 amino acids. V trimming: 4 bases; J trimming: 1 base; junction bases outside the gene matches: 10. The CDR3 DNA sequence: TGTGCCAGCAGCACTGAAGCGGGGGGCCGAGGCACAGATACGCAGTATTTT. The encoded protein is CASSTEAGGRGTDTQYF.

In its sample, this clonotype was seen many times. The V gene is TRBV5-1, the J gene TRBJ1-1; D not certain. CDR1 is SGHRS, CDR2 YFSETQ, per germline. The CDR3 spans 15 residues. V dropped 4 bases and J dropped 4 bases, with 17 bases sitting between them. CDR3 in amino acids: CASSTDLTPTTEAFF. The CDR3 DNA reads TGCGCCAGCAGCACGGACCTTACCCCAACCACTGAAGCTTTCTTT.

A single count supports this clonotype. The rearrangement links TRBV6-1 to TRBJ2-7; 7 nucleotides line up with TRBD1. Germline CDR1 MNHNS, CDR2 SASEGT. CDR3 length: 16 amino acids. Trimming removed 4 bases from V and 4 bases from J; junction bases left unmatched: 13. The CDR3 DNA follows: TGTGCCAGCAGTGCAAGCAGGATGGGACAGAGGTACGAGCAGTACTTC. This sequence encodes CASSASRMGQRYEQYF.

This clonotype was recorded a few times. V gene TRBV3-1 combines with J gene TRBJ2-5, with D tentatively TRBD1 or TRBD2 (5 bases each). Trimming took 0 bases from V and 5 from J, leaving 13 bases between them. The CDR3 has 15 residues. Per germline, CDR1 LGHDT and CDR2 YNNKEL (reference sequence). CDR3 amino acids: CASSQDGGSWETQYF. CDR3 bases: TGTGCCAGCAGCCAAGATGGGGGTAGCTGGGAGACCCAGTACTTC.

This clonotype was recorded at least ten times. The chain recombines TRBV3-1 with TRBJ1-2, with D perhaps TRBD1 (5 bases). With 2 bases removed from V and 7 bases from J, the gap between germline ends came to 5 bases. Germline CDR1 LGHDT, CDR2 YNNKEL (reference sequence). The CDR3 has 11 amino acids. DNA for the CDR3: TGTGCCAGCAGCCAAAGGGGTGGCTACACCTTC. This encodes CASSQRGGYTF.

Turning to this clonotype: The junction departs from the called germline gene at one end, perhaps through a read error. This chain joins TRBV5-1 and TRBJ2-3; no firm D call. The CDR3 spans 15 residues. The germline V gene has CDR1 SGHRS and CDR2 YFSETQ. CDR3 DNA: TGCGCCAGCAGCTTGACCCAGGCAAGGAGAGATACGCATTATTTT. It yields the protein CASSLTQARRDTHYF.